A single sample is the source of the 10 T cell receptor beta chains below, sequenced in a study of CDR3 diversity in severe acne. TCRdb reprocessed the PCR reads with MiXCR, giving one entry per CDR3 protein. There are about 93,000 distinct CDR3 sequences in the sample; 45% to 50% occur only once, and over 9.5% lies in the top ten. Sequencing was carried out using blood. These receptors all stem from a male donor in good health, serving as a control.

As to this clonotype: As the CDR3 is not closed by the conserved phenylalanine or tryptophan, this likely results from a read error. The CDR3 sequence is CAIGKGLAGGYEQYS. The CDR3 DNA reads TGTGCCATCGGAAAGGGACTAGCGGGGGGCTACGAGCAGTACTCC. The chain uses TRBV10-3 and TRBJ2-7; 15 bases are a match to TRBD2. The CDR3 extends over 15 amino acids. Germline V CDR1 and CDR2: ENHRY, SYGVKD. J gave up 3 bases and V 8 bases, and 5 bases lay outside the gene matches.

This clonotype has ten or more counts. This chain joins TRBV25-1 and TRBJ1-3; unclear D gene. The CDR3 extends over 13 amino acids. CDR1 is MGHDK and CDR2 is SYGVNS in the germline V gene. Trimming pared 5 bases from V and 11 bases from J, leaving 16 bases between. The CDR3 region is CASSWRDRLPIYF. The CDR3 bases are TGTGCCAGCAGTTGGAGGGATCGGCTCCCCATATATTTT.

The chain is built from TRBV7-8 and TRBJ1-1; D gene ambiguous. The CDR3 covers 13 residues. Trimming left V 5 bases short and J 0 bases short, with 7 bases between. Germline V CDR1 and CDR2: SGHVS, FQNEAQ. The CDR3 nucleotides read TGTGCCAGCAGCCCCATCATGAACACTGAAGCTTTCTTT. Its protein is CASSPIMNTEAFF.

J is TRBJ2-5 and V is TRBV20-1; 14 bases agree with TRBD2. Germline values: CDR1 DFQATT, CDR2 SNEGSKA (reference sequence). The CDR3 is 17 amino acids. V shed 6 bases, J shed 3 bases, and the junction held 12 bases outside the gene matches. This CDR3 reads CSATAPGLAGDKETQYF. CDR3 sequence (DNA): TGCAGTGCCACCGCCCCGGGACTAGCGGGAGACAAAGAGACCCAGTACTTC.

This clonotype was observed a handful of times. The gene calls are TRBV28 and TRBJ2-2; TRBD1 or TRBD2 may be the D gene (5 bases each). There are 16 residues in the CDR3. Germline V gives CDR1 MDHEN, CDR2 SYDVKM. The V end was cut by 6 bases, the J end by 4 bases, with 18 bases between. Here the CDR3 reads CASSQNTGAGTGELFF. As DNA, the CDR3 is TGTGCCAGCAGCCAGAACACCGGGGCGGGCACCGGGGAGCTGTTTTTT.

The chain is built from TRBV20-1 and TRBJ2-3, with 9 bases identical to TRBD2. The CDR3 runs 16 residues. Germline values: CDR1 DFQATT, CDR2 SNEGSKA (reference sequence). The ends lost 0 bases at V and 1 base at J; junction bases unmatched: 5. This CDR3 reads CSARDLASGGTDTQYF. The CDR3 DNA reads TGCAGTGCTAGAGATTTGGCTAGCGGGGGCACAGATACGCAGTATTTT.

This rearrangement joins TRBV2 to TRBJ1-1; D uncertain. Trimming took off 2 bases at V and 0 bases at J, with 4 bases between the two ends. Looked up from germline, CDR1 is SNHLY and CDR2 is FYNNEI. This CDR3 spans 13 amino acids. The CDR3 loop reads CASSERLNTEAFF. The CDR3 DNA reads TGTGCCAGCAGTGAAAGGTTGAACACTGAAGCTTTCTTT.

This clonotype turned up a few times. The chain uses TRBV13 and TRBJ2-2; 8 bases fit TRBD1. The CDR3 runs to 15 residues. Germline-derived CDR1 and CDR2 are PRHDT and FYEKMQ (reference sequence). V trimming: 4 bases; J trimming: 7 bases; junction bases outside the gene matches: 8. Here the CDR3 reads CASSSGDRWSGELFF. CDR3 coding DNA: TGTGCCAGCAGCTCGGGGGACAGGTGGAGCGGGGAGCTGTTTTTT.

This chain links TRBV25-1 with TRBJ1-5; D perhaps matches TRBD1 (5 bases). CDR1 and CDR2 (germline): MGHDK, SYGVNS. The CDR3 has 16 amino acids. Trimming removed 8 bases from V and 4 bases from J, with 21 bases in between. The CDR3: CASSPQRAGQNQPQHF. CDR3 coding DNA: TGTGCCAGCTCACCACAGAGGGCAGGGCAAAATCAGCCCCAGCATTTT. The full variable domain, its missing parts supplied by reference TRBV25-1 and TRBJ1-5, is EADIYQTPRYLVIGTGKKITLECSQTMGHDKMYWYQQDPGMELHLIHYSYGVNSTEKGDLSSESTVSRIRTEHFPLTLESARPSHTSQYLCASSPQRAGQNQPQHFGDGTRLSIL.

The chain joins TRBV9 to TRBJ2-3; 8 bases agree with TRBD2. The J segment lost 3 bases and the V segment lost 3 bases, leaving 6 bases of the junction unmatched. Germline CDR1 SGDLS, CDR2 YYNGEE. The CDR3 runs 15 residues. This CDR3 reads CASSALTSATDTQYF. Here the CDR3 DNA reads TGTGCCAGCAGCGCCTTGACTAGCGCTACAGATACGCAGTATTTT.